Described below is a single TCR beta chain sequence and its context. The data originate from a study of blood T cell repertoires in COVID-19. Study in general: Nucleic acid was either cDNA or gDNA, and it came from T cells, B-cell-depleted T cells, or PBMCs.

Germline lookup yields CDR1 MDHEN and CDR2 SYDVKM. The CDR3 is made up of 14 amino acids. The V and J ends lost 9 bases and 4 bases respectively, with 17 bases between them. As handled by the study authors: For nucleated cells, counts were estimated from reference gene primer amplification. Produced via immunoSEQ multiplex PCR; TCRdb's table is partial and in-frame only. V, J and clone size are those of that table, while D and trimming were read from the DNA. The top ten clones hold about 1% of a sample with 100,000 to 150,000 clones, over 75% of them seen once. The chain couples TRBV28 to TRBJ2-3; weak D call: TRBD2 (7 bases). The source is an elderly woman with acute or convalescent COVID-19. The sequenced sample was peripheral blood. The CDR3 coding sequence is TGTGCCAGTGGTAGGGGGAGGGGCGCAGATACGCAGTATTTT. As protein: CASGRGRGADTQYF.